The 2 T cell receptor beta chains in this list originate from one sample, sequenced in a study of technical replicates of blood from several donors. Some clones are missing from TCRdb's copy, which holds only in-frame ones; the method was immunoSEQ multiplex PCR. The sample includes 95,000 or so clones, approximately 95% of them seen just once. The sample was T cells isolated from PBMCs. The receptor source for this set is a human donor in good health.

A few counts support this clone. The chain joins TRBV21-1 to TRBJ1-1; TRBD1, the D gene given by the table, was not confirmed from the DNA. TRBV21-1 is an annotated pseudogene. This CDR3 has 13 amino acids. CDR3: CASSKETGTEAFF. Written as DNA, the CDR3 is TGTGCCAGCAGCAAAGAGACAGGGACTGAAGCTTTCTTT.

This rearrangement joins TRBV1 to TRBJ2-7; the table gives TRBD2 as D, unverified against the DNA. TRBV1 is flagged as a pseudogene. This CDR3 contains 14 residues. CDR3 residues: CTSGWRLGSYEQYF. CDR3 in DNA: TGCACCAGCGGCTGGAGGCTAGGGTCCTACGAGCAGTACTTC.